These 23 T cell receptor beta chains were sequenced from one sample in a study of response to subunit inactivated influenza vaccine. TCRdb re-called the RT-PCR reads with MiXCR, one entry per CDR3 protein. In the table there are 530,000 or so distinct CDR3 sequences, about 14% of which are singletons. Sequenced material: PBMCs from blood, taken 11 to 12 days after vaccination. These receptors were collected from a middle-aged man who received an inactivated influenza vaccine.

The chain carries TRBV5-4 and TRBJ2-6; D might be TRBD1 (6 bases). Trimming took 0 bases from V and 0 from J, leaving 16 bases between them. CDR3 length equals 19 residues. In germline, CDR1 is SGHNT, CDR2 YYREEE (reference sequence). The CDR3 spells CASSLVGRGGRSGANVLTF. The CDR3 DNA sequence: TGTGCCAGCAGCTTGGTTGGCAGGGGCGGACGCTCTGGGGCCAACGTCCTGACTTTC.

This clonotype was observed a handful of times. The chain carries TRBV3-1 and TRBJ2-2; 14 bases align to TRBD2. Germline values: CDR1 LGHDT, CDR2 YNNKEL (reference sequence). The CDR3 is 15 residues long. V was clipped by 2 bases and J by 14 bases; unmatched bases: 7. CDR3 nucleotides: TGTGCCAGCAGCCAAACCGGGACTAGCGGGAGAGGACTGTTTTTT. It is translated as CASSQTGTSGRGLFF.

This clonotype was counted between two and nine times. The chain uses TRBV7-2 and TRBJ1-1, with D hard to call. The germline V gene has CDR1 SGHTA and CDR2 FQGNSA. The CDR3 extends over 13 amino acids. Trimming cost V 2 bases and J 2 bases, with 6 bases left between them. CDR3 nucleotides: TGTGCCAGCAGCTTATTAGGTAACACTGAAGCTTTCTTT. Translated: CASSLLGNTEAFF.

This clonotype has only a few counts. CDR3 DNA sequence: TGTGCCAGCACTATCGGTGACAGCAGCTACAATGAGCAGTTCTTC. The encoded protein is CASTIGDSSYNEQFF. This chain connects TRBV2 to TRBJ2-1, with TRBD1 as a possible D gene (5 bases). This CDR3 has 15 residues. The V end was cut by 7 bases, the J end by 3 bases, with 16 bases between. The V gene's germline CDR1 is SNHLY and CDR2 FYNNEI.

The rearrangement uses TRBV11-2 and TRBJ2-7, with D possibly TRBD2 on 5 matching bases. The CDR3 has 12 amino acids. Germline CDR1 is SGHAT and CDR2 is FQNNGV. Trimming pared 7 bases from V and 5 bases from J, leaving 12 bases between. This CDR3 is CASTGRVHEQYF. Here the CDR3 DNA reads TGTGCCAGCACGGGGAGAGTCCACGAGCAGTACTTC. The complete variable domain, with remaining parts taken from reference TRBV11-2 and TRBJ2-7, reads EAGVAQSPRYKIIEKRQSVAFWCNPISGHATLYWYQQILGQGPKLLIQFQNNGVVDDSQLPKDRFSAERLKGVDSTLKIQPAKLEDSAVYLCASTGRVHEQYFGPGTRLTVT.

V is TRBV6-1 and J is TRBJ2-3; 7 positions agree with TRBD1. CDR3 length: 14 residues. CDR1 is MNHNS and CDR2 is SASEGT in the germline V gene. V was pared by 10 bases and J by 1 base, with 8 bases of the junction left unmatched. In DNA, the CDR3 is TGTGCCACCAAAACCGACAGGGGCACAGATACGCAGTATTTT. It yields the protein CATKTDRGTDTQYF.

This clonotype was observed a handful of times. CDR3 sequence (DNA): TGTGCCAGCAGTGAAGCCGGTACCATGAGGACCGGGGAGCTGTTTTTT. Protein: CASSEAGTMRTGELFF. This sequence joins TRBV6-1 and TRBJ2-2; D call uncertain. The CDR3 extends over 16 amino acids. V was cut by 0 bases and J by 5 bases, with 13 bases left in between. Germline CDR1 is MNHNS and CDR2 is SASEGT.

This clonotype was recorded at least ten times. The chain combines TRBV27 with TRBJ1-2; unclear D gene. Germline V gene sequence: CDR1 MNHEY, CDR2 SMNVEV (reference sequence). Trimming took off 0 bases at V and 4 bases at J, with 9 bases between the two ends. The length of the CDR3 is 14 residues. CDR3 DNA sequence: TGTGCCAGCAGTTTATCGGGCGGAGCCTATGGCTACACCTTC. Translation gives CASSLSGGAYGYTF.

The J gene is TRBJ1-5, the V gene TRBV28, with D possibly matching TRBD1 (6 bases). Trimming took off 8 bases at V and 5 bases at J, with 22 bases between the two ends. Looked up from germline, CDR1 is MDHEN and CDR2 is SYDVKM. This CDR3 has 16 amino acids. CDR3 sequence (DNA): TGTGCCAGCGGTGCCACCCTCCGGGACAAGTATCAGCCCCAGCATTTT. Protein sequence: CASGATLRDKYQPQHF.

The chain recombines TRBV29-1 with TRBJ2-7, with D perhaps TRBD2 (7 bases). The CDR3 runs 14 residues. V was shortened by 1 base and J by 3 bases, with 13 bases between the two germline ends. CDR1 and CDR2 (germline): SQVTM, ANQGSEA. CDR3 amino acids: CSVEVQGGNYEQYF. The CDR3 nucleotides are TGCAGCGTTGAAGTACAGGGAGGGAACTACGAGCAGTACTTC.

This clonotype was counted a few times. V gene TRBV20-1 combines with J gene TRBJ2-3; D is uncertain. Germline values: CDR1 DFQATT, CDR2 SNEGSKA (reference sequence). The V gene lost 5 bases and the J gene lost 4 bases, with 10 bases spanning the gap. This CDR3 has 12 residues. This CDR3 is CSAPARSDTQYF. DNA for the CDR3: TGCAGTGCTCCCGCCCGCTCAGATACGCAGTATTTT.

This clonotype was observed a handful of times. The CDR3 DNA is TGCAGCGTTGAAGATCAACTAGCGTATATACTTGGCAATGAGCAGTTCTTC. It translates to CSVEDQLAYILGNEQFF. The chain joins TRBV29-1 to TRBJ2-1; 7 positions match TRBD2. Losses at the gene ends were 0 bases for V and 6 bases for J; bases not matched to a gene: 14. Germline CDR1 is SQVTM and CDR2 is ANQGSEA. There are 17 residues in the CDR3.

This clonotype was seen at least ten times. The rearrangement joins TRBV7-2 to TRBJ2-4; D gene uncertain. This CDR3 spans 11 amino acids. Trimming took 1 base from V and 8 from J, leaving 3 bases between them. Germline V gene data show CDR1 as SGHTA and CDR2 as FQGNSA. For the CDR3, the DNA is TGTGCCAGCAGCTTAGTTGACATTCAGTACTTC. This sequence encodes CASSLVDIQYF.

The chain uses TRBV27 and TRBJ1-2; 7 bases line up with TRBD1. The CDR3 is 15 amino acids. Germline V CDR1 and CDR2: MNHEY, SMNVEV (reference sequence). The junction had 14 bases not matched to a gene; V was cut back by 7 bases and J by 6 bases. The CDR3 DNA is TGTGCCAGCACCCCTCGACAGGGTTACCCTAATGGCTACACCTTC. It specifies CASTPRQGYPNGYTF.

The chain has TRBV6-5 and TRBJ2-3; D remains ambiguous. The V end lost 5 bases, the J end lost 0 bases, and 12 bases lay between the germline ends. From germline, CDR1 is MNHEY and CDR2 SVGAGI. This CDR3 has 15 residues. CDR3 sequence reads: CASSTDWASTDTQYF. For the CDR3, the DNA is TGTGCCAGCAGTACCGATTGGGCTAGCACAGATACGCAGTATTTT.

CDR3 amino acids: CSVEGGTGGTDTQYF. The CDR3 DNA reads as TGCAGCGTTGAAGGGGGGACAGGGGGCACAGATACGCAGTATTTT. V is TRBV29-1 and J is TRBJ2-3; 10 bases are shared with TRBD1. The CDR3 spans 15 residues. The germline V gene has CDR1 SQVTM and CDR2 ANQGSEA. The V and J ends lost 1 base and 1 base, in that order; junction bases with no gene match: 2.

This chain uses TRBV20-1 with TRBJ1-6, with a tentative D call TRBD1 (5 bases). Germline V gives CDR1 DFQATT, CDR2 SNEGSKA (reference sequence). V shed 5 bases and J shed 7 bases, with 18 bases lying between them. This CDR3 has 15 residues. The CDR3 sequence: CSALDPPGGNSPLHF. CDR3 nucleotides: TGCAGTGCTCTTGACCCCCCGGGGGGGAATTCACCCCTCCACTTT.

Only a few counts were recorded for this clonotype. The chain combines TRBV5-1 with TRBJ2-3, with TRBD2 matching 7 bases. The CDR3 sequence is 17 residues long. The trim removed 2 bases at V and 0 bases at J, leaving 9 bases unmatched. The germline gives CDR1 SGHRS, CDR2 YFSETQ. The CDR3 here is CASSLGFFSGSTDTQYF. CDR3 nucleotides: TGCGCCAGCAGCTTAGGTTTCTTTAGCGGGAGCACAGATACGCAGTATTTT.

The chain recombines TRBV28 with TRBJ2-7; maybe TRBD2 (6 bases). The CDR3 has 12 residues. Deletions cut 8 bases from V and 6 bases from J, with 14 bases between. Germline loops: CDR1 MDHEN, CDR2 SYDVKM. The DNA of the CDR3 is TGTGCCAGCCGCCGGCGGGGCCTCGAGCAGTACTTC. It codes for CASRRRGLEQYF. The variable domain in full, with the rest retrieved from reference TRBV28 and TRBJ2-7, is DVKVTQSSRYLVKRTGEKVFLECVQDMDHENMFWYRQDPGLGLRLIYFSYDVKMKEKGDIPEGYSVSREKKERFSLILESASTNQTSMYLCASRRRGLEQYFGPGTRLTVT.

There are a few counts of this clonotype. This chain uses TRBV7-2 with TRBJ1-5; no firm D call. CDR1 is SGHTA, CDR2 FQGNSA, per germline. The CDR3 is 14 residues long. The V end was cut by 3 bases, the J end by 9 bases, with 15 bases between. The CDR3 region has the DNA TGTGCCAGCAGCTTTGCGGCTAATCAACGGCCCCAGCATTTT. Its translation: CASSFAANQRPQHF.

There are a few counts of this clonotype. This rearrangement joins TRBV7-2 to TRBJ2-3; 9 bases align to TRBD2. The CDR3 totals 16 residues. V lost 0 bases, J lost 5 bases, and 6 bases stayed unmatched. From germline, CDR1 is SGHTA and CDR2 FQGNSA. The CDR3 DNA reads TGTGCCAGCAGCTTAGCGTGGGCGGGGGGGGTAGATACGCAGTATTTT. Its protein is CASSLAWAGGVDTQYF.

V and J are TRBV12-3 or TRBV12-4 and TRBJ2-7; TRBD1 matches at 9 bases. The V gene end was trimmed by 5 bases and the J gene end by 4 bases; junction bases not matched to a gene: 9. The CDR3 loop spans 15 amino acids. The CDR3 region is CASSLGGDRAYEQYF. Here the CDR3 DNA reads TGTGCCAGCAGTCTAGGCGGGGACAGGGCGTACGAGCAGTACTTC.

CDR3 in amino acids: CASSLIGGTSGTNEQFF. CDR3 DNA sequence: TGTGCCAGCAGCTTAATAGGCGGGACTAGCGGGACTAATGAGCAGTTCTTC. This chain uses TRBV7-3 with TRBJ2-1; TRBD2 matches at 13 bases. Germline CDR1 reads SGHTA; CDR2 reads FQGTGA. Trimming removed 1 base from V and 7 bases from J; junction bases left unmatched: 7. This CDR3 is built from 17 residues.